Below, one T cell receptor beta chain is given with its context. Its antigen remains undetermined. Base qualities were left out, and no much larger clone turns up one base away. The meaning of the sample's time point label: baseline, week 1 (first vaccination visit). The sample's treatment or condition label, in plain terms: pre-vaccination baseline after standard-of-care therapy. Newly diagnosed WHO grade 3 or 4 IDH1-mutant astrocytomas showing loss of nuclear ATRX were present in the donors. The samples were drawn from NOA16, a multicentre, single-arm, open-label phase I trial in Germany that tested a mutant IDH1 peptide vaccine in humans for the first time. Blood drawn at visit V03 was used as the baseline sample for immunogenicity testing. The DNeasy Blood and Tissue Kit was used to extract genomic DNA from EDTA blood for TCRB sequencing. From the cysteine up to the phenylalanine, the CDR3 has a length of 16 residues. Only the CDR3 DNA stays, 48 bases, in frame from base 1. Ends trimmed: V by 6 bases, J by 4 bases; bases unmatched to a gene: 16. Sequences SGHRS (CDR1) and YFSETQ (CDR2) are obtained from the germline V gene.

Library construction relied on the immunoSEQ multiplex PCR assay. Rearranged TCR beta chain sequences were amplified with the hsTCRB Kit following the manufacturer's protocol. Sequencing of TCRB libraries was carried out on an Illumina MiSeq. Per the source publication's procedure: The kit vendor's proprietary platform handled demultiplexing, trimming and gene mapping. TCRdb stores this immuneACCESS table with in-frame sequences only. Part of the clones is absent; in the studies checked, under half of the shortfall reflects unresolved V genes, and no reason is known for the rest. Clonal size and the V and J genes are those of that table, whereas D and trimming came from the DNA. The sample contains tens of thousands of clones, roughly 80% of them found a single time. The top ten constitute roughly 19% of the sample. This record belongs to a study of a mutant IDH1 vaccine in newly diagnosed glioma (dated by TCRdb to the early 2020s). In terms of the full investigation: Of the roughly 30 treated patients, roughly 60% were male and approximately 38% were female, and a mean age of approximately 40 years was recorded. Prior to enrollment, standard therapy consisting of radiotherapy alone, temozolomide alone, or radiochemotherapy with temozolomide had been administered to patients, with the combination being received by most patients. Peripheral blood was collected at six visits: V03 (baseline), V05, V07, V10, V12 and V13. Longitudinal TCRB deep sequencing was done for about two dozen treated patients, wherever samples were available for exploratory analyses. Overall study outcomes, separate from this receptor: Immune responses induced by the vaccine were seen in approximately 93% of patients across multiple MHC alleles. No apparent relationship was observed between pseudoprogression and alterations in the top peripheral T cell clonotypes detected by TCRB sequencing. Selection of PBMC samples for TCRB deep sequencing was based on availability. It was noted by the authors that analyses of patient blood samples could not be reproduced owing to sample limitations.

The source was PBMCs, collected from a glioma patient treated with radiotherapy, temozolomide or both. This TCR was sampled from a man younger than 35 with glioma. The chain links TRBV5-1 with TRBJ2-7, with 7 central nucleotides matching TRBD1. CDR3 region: CASIPRQGLDFYEQYF. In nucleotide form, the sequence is TGCGCCAGCATCCCCAGACAGGGATTAGACTTTTACGAGCAGTACTTC.